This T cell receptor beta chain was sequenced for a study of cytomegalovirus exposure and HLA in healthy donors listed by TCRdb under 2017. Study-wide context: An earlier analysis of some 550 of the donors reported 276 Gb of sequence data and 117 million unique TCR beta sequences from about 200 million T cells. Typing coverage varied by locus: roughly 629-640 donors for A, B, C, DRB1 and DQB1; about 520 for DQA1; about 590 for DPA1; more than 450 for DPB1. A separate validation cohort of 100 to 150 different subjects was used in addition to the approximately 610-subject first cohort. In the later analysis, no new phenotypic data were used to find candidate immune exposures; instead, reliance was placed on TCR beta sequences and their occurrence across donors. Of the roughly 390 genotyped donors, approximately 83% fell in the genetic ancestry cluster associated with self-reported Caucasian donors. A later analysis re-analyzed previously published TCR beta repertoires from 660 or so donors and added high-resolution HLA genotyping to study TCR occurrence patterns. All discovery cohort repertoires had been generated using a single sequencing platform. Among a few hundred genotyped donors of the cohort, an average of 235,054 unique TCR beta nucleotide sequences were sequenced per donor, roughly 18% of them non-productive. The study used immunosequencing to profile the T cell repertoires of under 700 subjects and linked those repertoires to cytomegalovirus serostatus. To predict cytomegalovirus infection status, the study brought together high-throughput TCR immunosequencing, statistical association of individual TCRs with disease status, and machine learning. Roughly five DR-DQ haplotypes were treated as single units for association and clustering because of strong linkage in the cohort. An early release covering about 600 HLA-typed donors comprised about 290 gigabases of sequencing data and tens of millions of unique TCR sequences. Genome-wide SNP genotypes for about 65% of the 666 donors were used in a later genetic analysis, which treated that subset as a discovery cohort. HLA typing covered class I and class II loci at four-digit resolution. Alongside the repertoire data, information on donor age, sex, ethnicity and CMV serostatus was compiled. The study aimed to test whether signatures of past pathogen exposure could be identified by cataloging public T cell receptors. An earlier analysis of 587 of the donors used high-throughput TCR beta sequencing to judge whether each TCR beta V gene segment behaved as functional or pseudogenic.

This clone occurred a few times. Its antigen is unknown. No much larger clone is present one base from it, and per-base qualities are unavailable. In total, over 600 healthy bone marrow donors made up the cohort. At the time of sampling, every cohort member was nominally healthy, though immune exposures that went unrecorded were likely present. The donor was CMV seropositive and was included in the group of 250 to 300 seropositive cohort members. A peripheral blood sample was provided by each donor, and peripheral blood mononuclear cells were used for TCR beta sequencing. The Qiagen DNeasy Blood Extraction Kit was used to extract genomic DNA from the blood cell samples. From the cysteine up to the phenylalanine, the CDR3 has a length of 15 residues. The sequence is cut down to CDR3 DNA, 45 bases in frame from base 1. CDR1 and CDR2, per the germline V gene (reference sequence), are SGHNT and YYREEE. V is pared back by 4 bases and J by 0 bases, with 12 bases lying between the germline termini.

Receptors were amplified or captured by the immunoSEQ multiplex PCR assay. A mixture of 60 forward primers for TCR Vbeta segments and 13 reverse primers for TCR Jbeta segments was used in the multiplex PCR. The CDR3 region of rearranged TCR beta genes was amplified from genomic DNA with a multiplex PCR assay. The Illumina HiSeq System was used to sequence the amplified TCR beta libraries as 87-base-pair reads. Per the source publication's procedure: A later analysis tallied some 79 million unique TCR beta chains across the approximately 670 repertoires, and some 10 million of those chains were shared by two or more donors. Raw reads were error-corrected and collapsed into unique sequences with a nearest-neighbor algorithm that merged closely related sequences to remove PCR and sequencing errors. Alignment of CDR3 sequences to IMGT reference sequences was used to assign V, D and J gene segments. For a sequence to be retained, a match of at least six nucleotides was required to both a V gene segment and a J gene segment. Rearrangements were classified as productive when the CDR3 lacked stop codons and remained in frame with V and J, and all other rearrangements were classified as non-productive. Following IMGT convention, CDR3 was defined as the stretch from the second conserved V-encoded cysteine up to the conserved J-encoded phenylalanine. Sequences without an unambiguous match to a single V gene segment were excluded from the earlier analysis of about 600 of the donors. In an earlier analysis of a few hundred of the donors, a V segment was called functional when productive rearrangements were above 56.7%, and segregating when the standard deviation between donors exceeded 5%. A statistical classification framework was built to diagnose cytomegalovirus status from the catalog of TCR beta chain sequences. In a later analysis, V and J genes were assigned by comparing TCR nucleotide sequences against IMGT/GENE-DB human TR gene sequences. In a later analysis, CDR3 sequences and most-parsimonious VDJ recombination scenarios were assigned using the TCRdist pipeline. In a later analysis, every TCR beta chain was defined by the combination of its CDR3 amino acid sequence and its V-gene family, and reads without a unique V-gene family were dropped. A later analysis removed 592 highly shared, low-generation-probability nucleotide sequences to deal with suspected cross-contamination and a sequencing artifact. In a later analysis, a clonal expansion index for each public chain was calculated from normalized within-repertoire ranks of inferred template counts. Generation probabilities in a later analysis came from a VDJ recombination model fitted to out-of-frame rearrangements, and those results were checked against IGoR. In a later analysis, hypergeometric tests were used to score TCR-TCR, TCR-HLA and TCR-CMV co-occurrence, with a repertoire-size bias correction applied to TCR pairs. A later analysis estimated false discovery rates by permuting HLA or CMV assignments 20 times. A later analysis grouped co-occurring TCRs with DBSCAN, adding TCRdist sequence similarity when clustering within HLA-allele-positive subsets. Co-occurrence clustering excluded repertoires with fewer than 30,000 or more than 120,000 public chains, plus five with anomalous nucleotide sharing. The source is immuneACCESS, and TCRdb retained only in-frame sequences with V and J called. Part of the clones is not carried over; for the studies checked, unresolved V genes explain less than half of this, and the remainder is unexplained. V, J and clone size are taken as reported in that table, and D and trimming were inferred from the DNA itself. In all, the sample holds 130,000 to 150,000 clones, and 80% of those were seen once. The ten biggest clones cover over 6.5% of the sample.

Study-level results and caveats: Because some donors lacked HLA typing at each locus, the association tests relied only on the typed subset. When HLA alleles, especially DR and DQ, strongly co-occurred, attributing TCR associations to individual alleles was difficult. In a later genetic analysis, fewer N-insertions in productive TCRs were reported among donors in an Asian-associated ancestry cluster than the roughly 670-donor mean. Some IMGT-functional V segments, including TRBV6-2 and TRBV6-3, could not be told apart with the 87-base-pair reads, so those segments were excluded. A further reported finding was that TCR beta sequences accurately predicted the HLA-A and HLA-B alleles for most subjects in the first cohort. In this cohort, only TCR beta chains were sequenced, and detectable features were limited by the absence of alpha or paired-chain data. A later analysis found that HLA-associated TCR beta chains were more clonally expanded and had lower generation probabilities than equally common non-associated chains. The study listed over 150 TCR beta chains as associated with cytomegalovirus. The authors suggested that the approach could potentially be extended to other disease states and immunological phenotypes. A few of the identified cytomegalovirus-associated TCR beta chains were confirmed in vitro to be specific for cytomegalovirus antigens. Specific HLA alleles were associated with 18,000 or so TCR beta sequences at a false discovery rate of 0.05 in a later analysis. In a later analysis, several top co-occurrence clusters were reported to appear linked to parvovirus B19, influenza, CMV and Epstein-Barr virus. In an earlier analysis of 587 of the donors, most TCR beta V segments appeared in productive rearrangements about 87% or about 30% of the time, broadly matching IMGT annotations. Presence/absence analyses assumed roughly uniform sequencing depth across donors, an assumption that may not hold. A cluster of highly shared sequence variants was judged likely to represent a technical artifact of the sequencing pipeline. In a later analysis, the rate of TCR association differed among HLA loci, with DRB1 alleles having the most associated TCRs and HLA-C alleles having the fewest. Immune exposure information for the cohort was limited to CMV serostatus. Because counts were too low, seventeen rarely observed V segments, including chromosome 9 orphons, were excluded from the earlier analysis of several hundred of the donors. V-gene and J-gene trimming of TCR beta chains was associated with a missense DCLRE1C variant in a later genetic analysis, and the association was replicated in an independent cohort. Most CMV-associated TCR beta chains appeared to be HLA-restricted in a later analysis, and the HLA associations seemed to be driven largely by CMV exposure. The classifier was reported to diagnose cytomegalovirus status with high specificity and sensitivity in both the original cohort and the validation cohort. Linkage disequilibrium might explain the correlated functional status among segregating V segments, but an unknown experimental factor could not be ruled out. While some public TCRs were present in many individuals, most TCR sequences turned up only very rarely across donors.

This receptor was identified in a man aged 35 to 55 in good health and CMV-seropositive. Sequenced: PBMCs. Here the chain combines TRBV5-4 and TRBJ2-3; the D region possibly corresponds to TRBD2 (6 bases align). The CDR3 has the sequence CASSSRDSSTDTQYF. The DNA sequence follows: TGTGCCAGCAGCAGCCGGGACTCCAGCACAGATACGCAGTATTTT.